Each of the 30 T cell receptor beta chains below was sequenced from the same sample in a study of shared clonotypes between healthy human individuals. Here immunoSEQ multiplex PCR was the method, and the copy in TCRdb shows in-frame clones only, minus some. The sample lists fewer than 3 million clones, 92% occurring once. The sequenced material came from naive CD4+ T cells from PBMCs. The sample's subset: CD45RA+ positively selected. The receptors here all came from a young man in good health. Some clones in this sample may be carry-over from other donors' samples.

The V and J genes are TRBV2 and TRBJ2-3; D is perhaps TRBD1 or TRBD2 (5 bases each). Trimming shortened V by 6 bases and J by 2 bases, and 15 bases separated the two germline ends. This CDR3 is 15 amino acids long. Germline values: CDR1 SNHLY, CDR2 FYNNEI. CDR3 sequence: CASRDLLGTTDTQYF. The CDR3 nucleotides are TGTGCCAGCAGGGATTTGTTGGGGACCACAGATACGCAGTATTTT.

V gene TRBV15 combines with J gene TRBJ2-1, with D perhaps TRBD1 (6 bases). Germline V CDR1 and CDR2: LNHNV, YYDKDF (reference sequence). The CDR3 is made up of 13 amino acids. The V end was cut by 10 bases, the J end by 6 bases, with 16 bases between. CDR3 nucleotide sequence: TGTGCCAGCAGACAGGCCGGGATCAATGAGCAGTTCTTC. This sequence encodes CASRQAGINEQFF.

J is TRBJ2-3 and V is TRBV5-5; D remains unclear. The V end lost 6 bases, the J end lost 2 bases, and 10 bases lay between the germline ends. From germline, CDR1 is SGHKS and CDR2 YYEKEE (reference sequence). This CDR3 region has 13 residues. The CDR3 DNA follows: TGTGCCAGCATCTTACGTAACACAGATACGCAGTATTTT. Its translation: CASILRNTDTQYF.

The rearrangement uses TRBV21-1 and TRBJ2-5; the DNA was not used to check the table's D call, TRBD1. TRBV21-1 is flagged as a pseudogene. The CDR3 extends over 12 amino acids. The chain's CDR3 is CASDRDQETQYF. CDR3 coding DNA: TGTGCCAGTGACAGGGACCAAGAGACCCAGTACTTC.

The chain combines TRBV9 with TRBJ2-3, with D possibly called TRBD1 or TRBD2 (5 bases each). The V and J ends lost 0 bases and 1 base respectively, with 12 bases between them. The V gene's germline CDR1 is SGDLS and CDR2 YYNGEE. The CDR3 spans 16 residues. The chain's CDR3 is CASSVVGRGRTDTQYF. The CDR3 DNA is TGTGCCAGCAGCGTAGTCGGTCGGGGCCGCACAGATACGCAGTATTTT.

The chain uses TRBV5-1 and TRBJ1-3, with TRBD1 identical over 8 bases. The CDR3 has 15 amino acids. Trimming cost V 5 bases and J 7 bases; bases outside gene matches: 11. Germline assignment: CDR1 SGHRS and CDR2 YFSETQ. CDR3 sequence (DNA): TGCGCCAGCAGACTGGACAGGGCTATTTGGAACACCATATATTTT. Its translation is CASRLDRAIWNTIYF.

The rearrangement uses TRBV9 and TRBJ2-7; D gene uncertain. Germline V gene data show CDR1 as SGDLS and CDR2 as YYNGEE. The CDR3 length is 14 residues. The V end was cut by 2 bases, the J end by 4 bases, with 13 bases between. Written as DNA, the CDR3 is TGTGCCAGCAGCGTGAACAGCGCAACTTACGAGCAGTACTTC. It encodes CASSVNSATYEQYF. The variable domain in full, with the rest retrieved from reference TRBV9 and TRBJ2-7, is DSGVTQTPKHLITATGQRVTLRCSPRSGDLSVYWYQQSLDQGLQFLIQYYNGEERAKGNILERFSAQQFPDLHSELNLSSLELGDSALYFCASSVNSATYEQYFGPGTRLTVT.

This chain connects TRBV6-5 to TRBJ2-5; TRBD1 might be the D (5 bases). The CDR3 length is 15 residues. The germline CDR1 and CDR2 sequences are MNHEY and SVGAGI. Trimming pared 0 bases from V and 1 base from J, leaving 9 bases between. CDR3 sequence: CASSYSAGIQETQYF. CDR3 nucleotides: TGTGCCAGCAGTTACTCGGCAGGGATCCAAGAGACCCAGTACTTC.

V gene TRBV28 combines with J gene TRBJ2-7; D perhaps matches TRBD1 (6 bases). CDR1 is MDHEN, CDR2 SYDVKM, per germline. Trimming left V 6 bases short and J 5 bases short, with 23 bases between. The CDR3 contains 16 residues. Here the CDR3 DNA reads TGTGCCAGCAGCCGCGGTGGTAGGGGGAGAAGCAACGAGCAGTACTTC. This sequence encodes CASSRGGRGRSNEQYF.

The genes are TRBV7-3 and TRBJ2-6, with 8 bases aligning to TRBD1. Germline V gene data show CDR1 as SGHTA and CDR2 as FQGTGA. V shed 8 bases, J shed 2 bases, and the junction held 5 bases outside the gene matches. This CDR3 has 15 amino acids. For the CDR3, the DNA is TGTGCCAGCGGTAGCAGGGGGCCTGGGGCCAACGTCCTGACTTTC. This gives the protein CASGSRGPGANVLTF. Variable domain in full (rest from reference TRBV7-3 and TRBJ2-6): GAGVSQTPSNKVTEKGKYVELRCDPISGHTALYWYRQSLGQGPEFLIYFQGTGAADDSGLPNDRFFAVRPEGSVSTLKIQRTERGDSAVYLCASGSRGPGANVLTFGAGSRLTVL.

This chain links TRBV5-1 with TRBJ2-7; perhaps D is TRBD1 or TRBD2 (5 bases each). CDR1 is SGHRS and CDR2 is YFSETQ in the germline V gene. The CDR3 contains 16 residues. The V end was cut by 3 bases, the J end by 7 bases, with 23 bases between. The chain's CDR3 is CASSSSPGTLVGEQYF. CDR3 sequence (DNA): TGCGCCAGCAGCTCATCCCCAGGGACCCTCGTCGGGGAGCAGTACTTC. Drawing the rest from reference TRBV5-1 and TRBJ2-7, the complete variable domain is KAGVTQTPRYLIKTRGQQVTLSCSPISGHRSVSWYQQTPGQGLQFLFEYFSETQRNKGNFPGRFSGRQFSNSRSEMNVSTLELGDSALYLCASSSSPGTLVGEQYFGPGTRLTVT.

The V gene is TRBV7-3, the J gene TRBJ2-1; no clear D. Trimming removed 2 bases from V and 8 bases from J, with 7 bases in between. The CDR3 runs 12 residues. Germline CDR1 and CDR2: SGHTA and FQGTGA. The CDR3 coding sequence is TGTGCCAGCAGCTTAGGGCCCGATGAGCAGTTCTTC. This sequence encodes CASSLGPDEQFF.

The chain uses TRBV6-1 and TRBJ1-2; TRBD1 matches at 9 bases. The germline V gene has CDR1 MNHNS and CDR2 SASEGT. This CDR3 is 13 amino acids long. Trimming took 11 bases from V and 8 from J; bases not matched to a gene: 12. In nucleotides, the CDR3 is TGTGCCGGAGCAGGGGGGACAGGGAGCGGCTACACCTTC. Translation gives CAGAGGTGSGYTF.

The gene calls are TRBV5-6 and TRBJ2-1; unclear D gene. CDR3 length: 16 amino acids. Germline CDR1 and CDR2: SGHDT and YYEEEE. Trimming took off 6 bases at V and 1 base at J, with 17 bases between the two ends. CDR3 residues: CASNGAREESYNEQFF. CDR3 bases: TGTGCCAGCAATGGAGCGCGAGAAGAGTCCTACAATGAGCAGTTCTTC.

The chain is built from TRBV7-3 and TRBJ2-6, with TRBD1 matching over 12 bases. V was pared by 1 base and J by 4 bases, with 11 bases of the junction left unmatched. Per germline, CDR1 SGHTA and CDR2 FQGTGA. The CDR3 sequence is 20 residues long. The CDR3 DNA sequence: TGTGCCAGCAGCTTAAAGGGACAGGGGGCTAGACCCTCCGGGGCCAACGTCCTGACTTTC. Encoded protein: CASSLKGQGARPSGANVLTF.

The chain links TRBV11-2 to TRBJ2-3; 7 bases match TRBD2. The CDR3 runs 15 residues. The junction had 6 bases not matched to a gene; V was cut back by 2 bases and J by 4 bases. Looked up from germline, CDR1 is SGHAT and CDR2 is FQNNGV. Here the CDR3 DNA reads TGTGCCAGCAGCTTACCAGGACTAGGGGCAGATACGCAGTATTTT. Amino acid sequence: CASSLPGLGADTQYF.

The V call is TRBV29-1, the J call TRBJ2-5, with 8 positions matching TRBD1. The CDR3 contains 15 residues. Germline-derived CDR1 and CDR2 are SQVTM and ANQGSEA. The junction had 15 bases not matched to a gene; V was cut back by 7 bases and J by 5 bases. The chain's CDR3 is CSASRDSGGVETQYF. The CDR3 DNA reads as TGCAGCGCATCCCGGGACTCAGGGGGCGTGGAGACCCAGTACTTC.

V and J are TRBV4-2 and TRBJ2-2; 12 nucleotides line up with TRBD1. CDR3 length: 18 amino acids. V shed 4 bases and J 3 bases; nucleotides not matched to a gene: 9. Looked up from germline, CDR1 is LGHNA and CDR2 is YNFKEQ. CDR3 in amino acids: CASSPPPGQGADTGELFF. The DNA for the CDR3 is TGTGCCAGCAGCCCACCCCCGGGACAGGGGGCAGACACCGGGGAGCTGTTTTTT.

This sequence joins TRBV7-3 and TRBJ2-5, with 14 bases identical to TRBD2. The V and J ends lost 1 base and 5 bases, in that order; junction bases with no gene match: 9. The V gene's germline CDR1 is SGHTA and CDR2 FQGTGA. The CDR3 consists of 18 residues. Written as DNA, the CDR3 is TGTGCCAGCAGCTTAATCCCCGGGACTAGCGGGAGTCGGGAGACCCAGTACTTC. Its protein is CASSLIPGTSGSRETQYF. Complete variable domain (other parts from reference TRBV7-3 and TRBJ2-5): GAGVSQTPSNKVTEKGKYVELRCDPISGHTALYWYRQSLGQGPEFLIYFQGTGAADDSGLPNDRFFAVRPEGSVSTLKIQRTERGDSAVYLCASSLIPGTSGSRETQYFGPGTRLLVL.

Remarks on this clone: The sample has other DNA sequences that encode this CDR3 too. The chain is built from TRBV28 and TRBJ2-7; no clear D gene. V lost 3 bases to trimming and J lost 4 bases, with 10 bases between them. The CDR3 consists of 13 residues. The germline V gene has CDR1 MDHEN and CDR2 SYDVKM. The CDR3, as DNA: TGTGCCAGCAGTTTGTCAGGTATTTACGAGCAGTACTTC. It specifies CASSLSGIYEQYF.

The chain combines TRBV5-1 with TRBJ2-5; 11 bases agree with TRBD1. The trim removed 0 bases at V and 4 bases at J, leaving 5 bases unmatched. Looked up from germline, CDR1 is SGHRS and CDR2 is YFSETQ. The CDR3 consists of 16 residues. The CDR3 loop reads CASSLAGTGGIETQYF. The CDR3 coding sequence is TGCGCCAGCAGCTTGGCCGGGACAGGGGGGATAGAGACCCAGTACTTC.

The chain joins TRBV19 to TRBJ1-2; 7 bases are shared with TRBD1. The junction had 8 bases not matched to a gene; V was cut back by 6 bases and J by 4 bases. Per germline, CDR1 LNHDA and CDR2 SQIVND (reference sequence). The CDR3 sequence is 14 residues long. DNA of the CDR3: TGTGCCAGTAGCCTCACGGGACAGCTCTATGGCTACACCTTC. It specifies CASSLTGQLYGYTF.

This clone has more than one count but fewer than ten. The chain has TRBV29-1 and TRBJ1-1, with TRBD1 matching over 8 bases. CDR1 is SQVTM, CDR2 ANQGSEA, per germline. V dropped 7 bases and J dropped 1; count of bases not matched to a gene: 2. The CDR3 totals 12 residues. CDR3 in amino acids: CSGGQENTEAFF. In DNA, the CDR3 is TGCAGCGGGGGACAGGAGAACACTGAAGCTTTCTTT.

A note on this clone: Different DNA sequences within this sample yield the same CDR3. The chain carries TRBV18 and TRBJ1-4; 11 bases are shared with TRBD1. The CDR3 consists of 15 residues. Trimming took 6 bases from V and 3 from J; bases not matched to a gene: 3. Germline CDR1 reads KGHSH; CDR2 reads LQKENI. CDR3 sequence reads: CASSPGQGANEKLFF. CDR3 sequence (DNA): TGTGCCAGCTCCCCGGGACAGGGGGCTAATGAAAAACTGTTTTTT.

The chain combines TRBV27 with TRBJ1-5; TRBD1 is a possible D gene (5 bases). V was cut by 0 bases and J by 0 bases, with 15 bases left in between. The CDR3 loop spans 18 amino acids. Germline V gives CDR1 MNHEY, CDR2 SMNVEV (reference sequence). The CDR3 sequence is CASSLSPRQGLSNQPQHF. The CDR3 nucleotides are TGTGCCAGCAGTTTATCTCCTAGGCAGGGACTTAGCAATCAGCCCCAGCATTTT.

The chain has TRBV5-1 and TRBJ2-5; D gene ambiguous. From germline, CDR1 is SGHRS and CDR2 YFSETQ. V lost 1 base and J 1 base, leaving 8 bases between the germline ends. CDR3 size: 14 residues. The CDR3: CASSLIGLQETQYF. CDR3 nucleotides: TGCGCCAGCAGCTTGATCGGCCTCCAAGAGACCCAGTACTTC. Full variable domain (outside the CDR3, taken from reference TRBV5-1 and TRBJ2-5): KAGVTQTPRYLIKTRGQQVTLSCSPISGHRSVSWYQQTPGQGLQFLFEYFSETQRNKGNFPGRFSGRQFSNSRSEMNVSTLELGDSALYLCASSLIGLQETQYFGPGTRLLVL.

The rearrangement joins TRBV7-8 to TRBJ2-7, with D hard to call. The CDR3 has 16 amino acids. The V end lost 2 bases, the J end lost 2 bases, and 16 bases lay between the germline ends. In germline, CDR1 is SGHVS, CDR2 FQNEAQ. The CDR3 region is CASSLTPGLSTYEQYF. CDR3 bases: TGTGCCAGCAGCTTAACACCCGGTCTTTCGACCTACGAGCAGTACTTC.

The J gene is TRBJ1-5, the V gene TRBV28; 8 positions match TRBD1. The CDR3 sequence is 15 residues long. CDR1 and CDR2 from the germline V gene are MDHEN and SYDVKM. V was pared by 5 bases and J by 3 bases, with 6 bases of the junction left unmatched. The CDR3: CASSIGQGFNQPQHF. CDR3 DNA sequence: TGTGCCAGCAGTATCGGACAGGGCTTCAATCAGCCCCAGCATTTT.

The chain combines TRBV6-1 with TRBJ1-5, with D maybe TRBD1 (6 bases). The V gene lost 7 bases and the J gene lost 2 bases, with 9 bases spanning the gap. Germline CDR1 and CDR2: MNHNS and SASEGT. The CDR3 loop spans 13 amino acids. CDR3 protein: CASTPGGNQPQHF. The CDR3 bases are TGTGCCAGCACGCCAGGGGGCAATCAGCCCCAGCATTTT.

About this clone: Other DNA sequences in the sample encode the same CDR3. DNA for the CDR3: TGTGCCAGCAGTTTCAGGGGTAATGAGCAGTTCTTC. Translating gives CASSFRGNEQFF. This rearrangement joins TRBV27 to TRBJ2-1; tentatively, D is TRBD1 (6 bases). Per the germline V gene, CDR1 is MNHEY and CDR2 is SMNVEV (reference sequence). The CDR3 loop spans 12 amino acids. The V end lost 3 bases, the J end lost 7 bases, and 7 bases lay between the germline ends.